This T cell receptor (beta chain) was found in a study of blood T cell repertoires in COVID-19. At the level of the study: The United States, Italy and Spain were the sources of the acute and convalescent COVID-19 samples. T cells, B-cell-depleted T cells, or PBMCs supplied cDNA or gDNA.

Produced via immunoSEQ multiplex PCR; TCRdb's table is partial and in-frame only. Of over 25,000 clones listed, approximately 80% are singletons. The sequence was collected from a man between 70 and 80 years old with acute or convalescent COVID-19. The specimen sequenced was peripheral blood.

Here the CDR3 DNA reads TGTGCCAGCAGTCCAGGAGGACAGGGGGCTGGTGGCTACACCTTC. Translation gives CASSPGGQGAGGYTF. The chain carries TRBV6-5 and TRBJ1-2; 11 nucleotides agree with TRBD1. V dropped 5 bases and J dropped 7; count of bases not matched to a gene: 9. In germline, CDR1 is MNHEY, CDR2 SVGAGI. CDR3 length: 15 amino acids.